The rows below give T cell receptor beta chains drawn from one sample of a study of technical replicates of blood from a few donors. Generated by immunoSEQ multiplex PCR, the TCRdb table keeps only in-frame clones and is missing some. The data contain around 95,000 clones, about 94% of them singletons. Material for sequencing was T cells isolated from PBMCs. The source is a human donor in good health. The CDR3 runs from the conserved cysteine through the conserved F or W. Each record gives: V gene, D gene, J gene, clone size, CDR3 protein, CDR3 DNA. A D gene is named only where the DNA matches it firmly. A row's size may be missing; if present it is once, few, many or a size class.

TRBV21-1	-	TRBJ2-2	-	CASSKDRGESATGELFF	TGTGCCAGCAGCAAAGATCGGGGGGAGTCCGCCACCGGGGAGCTGTTTTTT
TRBV14	TRBD2	TRBJ2-1	-	CASSQENSGAQFF	TGTGCCAGCAGCCAAGAAAATAGCGGGGCTCAGTTCTTC
TRBV6-1	-	TRBJ1-2	-	CASRAPREVYGYTF	TGTGCCAGCAGGGCCCCCCGAGAGGTCTATGGCTACACCTTC
TRBV18	TRBD1	TRBJ2-5	-	CASSQGQDPLGTQYF	TGTGCCAGCTCACAAGGACAGGACCCCTTGGGGACCCAGTACTTC
TRBV10-2	TRBD2	TRBJ2-1	-	CASSVAVQIAGQPDNEQFF	TGCGCCAGCAGTGTGGCAGTCCAAATAGCGGGCCAACCAGACAATGAGCAGTTCTTC
TRBV11-2	TRBD2	TRBJ2-7	-	CASSSLAGTAYEQYF	TGTGCCAGCAGCTCCTTAGCGGGAACCGCCTACGAGCAGTACTTC
TRBV28	TRBD1	TRBJ2-7	once	CASSGGIWTGAYEQYF	TGTGCCAGCAGTGGCGGGATCTGGACAGGGGCCTACGAGCAGTACTTC
TRBV11-2	TRBD1	TRBJ1-4	-	CASRRPGQSNEKLFF	TGTGCCAGCAGAAGGCCGGGACAGAGTAATGAAAAACTGTTTTTT
TRBV6-5	-	TRBJ1-2	-	CASRETGQHGYTF	TGTGCCAGCAGAGAGACAGGACAACATGGCTACACCTTC
TRBV29-1	-	TRBJ2-3	-	CSVYRRDPDTQYF	TGCAGCGTTTATAGGAGGGACCCAGATACGCAGTATTTT
TRBV18	-	TRBJ2-7	-	CASSPKGTRANSYEQYF	TGTGCCAGCTCACCAAAAGGGACACGGGCTAATTCCTACGAGCAGTACTTC
TRBV19	TRBD1	TRBJ1-6	once	CASSSTGTGSPLHF	TGTGCCAGTAGTTCGACAGGGACCGGCTCACCCCTCCACTTT
TRBV7-8	TRBD1	TRBJ1-5	-	CASSLEGTGEVDQPQHF	TGTGCCAGCAGCTTAGAAGGGACAGGGGAAGTGGATCAGCCCCAGCATTTT
TRBV5-1	-	TRBJ1-1	few	CASRGPGPHNTEAFF	TGCGCCAGCAGGGGGCCAGGGCCGCACAACACTGAAGCTTTCTTT
TRBV30	-	TRBJ2-7	once	CAWSPGLEWGDEQYF	TGTGCCTGGAGTCCAGGGCTGGAGTGGGGGGACGAGCAGTACTTC
TRBV2	-	TRBJ1-5	-	CASSAGRLQPQHF	TGTGCCAGCAGTGCGGGGAGACTTCAGCCCCAGCATTTT
TRBV25-1	TRBD2	TRBJ2-7	-	CASSESSGIYEQYF	TGTGCCAGCAGTGAAAGTAGCGGGATCTACGAGCAGTACTTC
TRBV6-5	TRBD1	TRBJ2-2	-	CASSSDGTDTGELFF	TGTGCCAGCAGTTCTGATGGGACAGATACCGGGGAGCTGTTTTTT
TRBV29-1	TRBD1	TRBJ2-7	-	CSVRNSGTENRYEQYF	TGCAGCGTAAGGAACTCCGGGACAGAAAATCGCTACGAGCAGTACTTC
TRBV7-9	TRBD2	TRBJ2-7	-	CASSISGRKVNEQYF	TGTGCCAGCAGCATTAGCGGGAGGAAAGTAAACGAGCAGTACTTC
TRBV6-5	-	TRBJ2-7	-	CASRQGTYEQYF	TGTGCCAGCAGACAGGGAACCTACGAGCAGTACTTC
TRBV9	TRBD1	TRBJ1-2	-	CASSAGQGAGRGYGYTF	TGTGCCAGCAGCGCCGGACAGGGGGCAGGTCGCGGCTATGGCTACACCTTC
TRBV4-1	TRBD2	TRBJ2-2	-	CASSQESQRGGAGELFF	TGCGCCAGCAGCCAAGAATCGCAGCGGGGGGGCGCCGGGGAGCTGTTTTTT
TRBV4-1	TRBD1	TRBJ1-5	-	CASSPGTGGGGQPQHF	TGCGCCAGCAGCCCCGGGACAGGGGGGGGTGGTCAGCCCCAGCATTTT
TRBV6-5	TRBD1	TRBJ2-1	-	CASSRPGTGYNEQFF	TGTGCCAGCAGTCGCCCCGGGACAGGTTACAATGAGCAGTTCTTC
TRBV10-1	TRBD2	TRBJ2-1	once	CASSGSGTEQFF	TGCGCCAGCAGTGGGAGCGGGACTGAGCAGTTCTTC
TRBV11-2	-	TRBJ1-2	-	CASRDIKMQGNYGYTF	TGTGCCAGCAGGGACATAAAAATGCAAGGAAACTATGGCTACACCTTC
TRBV10-1	-	TRBJ1-5	-	CASARQSTYSNQPQHF	TGCGCCAGCGCCCGACAGAGCACTTATAGCAATCAGCCCCAGCATTTT
TRBV7-9	-	TRBJ2-1	-	CASSQKTADEQFF	TGTGCCAGCAGCCAGAAGACGGCGGATGAGCAGTTCTTC
TRBV19	-	TRBJ1-5	-	CASSIEGSRLAQPQHF	TGTGCCAGTAGTATAGAGGGCAGCCGGCTCGCCCAGCCCCAGCATTTT
TRBV5-4	-	TRBJ2-1	-	CASSSLGSSYNEQFF	TGTGCCAGCAGCTCGCTAGGTTCCTCCTACAATGAGCAGTTCTTC
TRBV7-7	TRBD1	TRBJ2-5	-	CASSLYTGEETQYF	TGTGCTAGCAGCTTATATACAGGGGAAGAGACCCAGTACTTC
TRBV11-3	-	TRBJ1-4	-	CASSLGWSANEKLFF	TGTGCCAGCAGCTTAGGGTGGTCGGCTAATGAAAAACTGTTTTTT
TRBV2	-	TRBJ1-5	-	CASSELAGNQPQHF	TGTGCCAGCAGTGAACTCGCGGGGAATCAGCCCCAGCATTTT
TRBV27	-	TRBJ1-1	-	CASRTGNTEAFF	TGTGCCAGCCGAACGGGGAACACTGAAGCTTTCTTT